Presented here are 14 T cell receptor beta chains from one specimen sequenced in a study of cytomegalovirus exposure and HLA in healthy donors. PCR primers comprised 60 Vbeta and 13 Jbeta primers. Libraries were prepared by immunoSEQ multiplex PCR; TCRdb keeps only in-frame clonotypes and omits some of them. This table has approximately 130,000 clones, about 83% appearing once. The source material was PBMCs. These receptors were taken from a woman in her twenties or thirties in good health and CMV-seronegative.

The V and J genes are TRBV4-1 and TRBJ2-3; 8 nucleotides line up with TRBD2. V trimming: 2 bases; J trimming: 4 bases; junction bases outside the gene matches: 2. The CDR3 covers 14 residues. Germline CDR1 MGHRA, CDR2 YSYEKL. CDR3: CASSQLAGSDTQYF. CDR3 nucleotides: TGCGCCAGCAGCCAATTAGCGGGGTCAGATACGCAGTATTTT.

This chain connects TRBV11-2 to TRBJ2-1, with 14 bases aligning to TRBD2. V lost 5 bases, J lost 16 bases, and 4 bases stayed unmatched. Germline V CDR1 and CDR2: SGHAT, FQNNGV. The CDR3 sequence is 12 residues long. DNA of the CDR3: TGTGCCAGCAGCCTAGGACTAGCGGGAGGATTCTTC. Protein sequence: CASSLGLAGGFF.

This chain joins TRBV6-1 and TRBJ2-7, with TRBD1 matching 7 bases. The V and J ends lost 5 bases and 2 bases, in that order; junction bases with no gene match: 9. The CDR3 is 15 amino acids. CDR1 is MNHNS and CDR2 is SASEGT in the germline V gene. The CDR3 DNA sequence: TGTGCCAGCAGTTTATGGGGGACAGATCCCTACGAGCAGTACTTC. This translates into CASSLWGTDPYEQYF.

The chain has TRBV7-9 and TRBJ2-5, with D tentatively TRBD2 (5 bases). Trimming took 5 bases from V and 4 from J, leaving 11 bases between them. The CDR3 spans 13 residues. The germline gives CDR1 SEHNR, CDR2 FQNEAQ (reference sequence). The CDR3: CASSPSGRETQYF. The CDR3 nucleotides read TGTGCCAGCAGCCCATCGGGGAGAGAGACCCAGTACTTC.

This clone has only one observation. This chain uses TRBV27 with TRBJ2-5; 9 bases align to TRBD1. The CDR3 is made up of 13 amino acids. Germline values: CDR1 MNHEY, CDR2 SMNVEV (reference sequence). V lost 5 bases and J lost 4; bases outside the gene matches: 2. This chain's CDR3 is CASSRQGGETQYF. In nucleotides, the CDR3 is TGTGCCAGCAGTAGACAGGGGGGAGAGACCCAGTACTTC.

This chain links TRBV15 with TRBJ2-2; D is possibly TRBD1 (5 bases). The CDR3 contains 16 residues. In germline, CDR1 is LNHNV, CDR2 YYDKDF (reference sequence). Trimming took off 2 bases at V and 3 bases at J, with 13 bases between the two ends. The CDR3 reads CATSRKLQEYTGELFF. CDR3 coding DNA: TGTGCCACCAGCAGAAAACTACAGGAGTACACCGGGGAGCTGTTTTTT.

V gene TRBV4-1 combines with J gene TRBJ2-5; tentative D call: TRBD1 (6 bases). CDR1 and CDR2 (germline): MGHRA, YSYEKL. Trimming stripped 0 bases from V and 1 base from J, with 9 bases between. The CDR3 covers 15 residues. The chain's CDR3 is CASSQDGGLQETQYF. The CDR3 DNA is TGCGCCAGCAGCCAAGATGGGGGCCTCCAAGAGACCCAGTACTTC.

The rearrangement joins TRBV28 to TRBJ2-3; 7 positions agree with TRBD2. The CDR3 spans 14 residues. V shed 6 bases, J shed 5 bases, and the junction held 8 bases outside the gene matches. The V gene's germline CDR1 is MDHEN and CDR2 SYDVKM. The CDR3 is CASRGGVPLDTQYF. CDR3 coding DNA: TGTGCCAGCAGGGGGGGGGTCCCTTTAGATACGCAGTATTTT.

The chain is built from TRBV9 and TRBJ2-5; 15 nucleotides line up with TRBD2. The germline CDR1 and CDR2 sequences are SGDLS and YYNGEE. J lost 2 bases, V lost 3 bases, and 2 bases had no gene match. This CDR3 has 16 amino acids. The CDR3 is CASSEGTSGGQETQYF. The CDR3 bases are TGTGCCAGCAGCGAGGGGACTAGCGGGGGGCAAGAGACCCAGTACTTC. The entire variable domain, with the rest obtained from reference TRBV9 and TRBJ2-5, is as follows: DSGVTQTPKHLITATGQRVTLRCSPRSGDLSVYWYQQSLDQGLQFLIQYYNGEERAKGNILERFSAQQFPDLHSELNLSSLELGDSALYFCASSEGTSGGQETQYFGPGTRLLVL.

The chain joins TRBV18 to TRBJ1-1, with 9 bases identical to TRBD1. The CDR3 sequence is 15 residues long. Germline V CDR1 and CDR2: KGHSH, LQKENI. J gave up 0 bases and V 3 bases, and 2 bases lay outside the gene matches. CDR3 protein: CASSPGQGVNTEAFF. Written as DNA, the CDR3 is TGTGCCAGCTCACCGGGACAGGGAGTGAACACTGAAGCTTTCTTT.

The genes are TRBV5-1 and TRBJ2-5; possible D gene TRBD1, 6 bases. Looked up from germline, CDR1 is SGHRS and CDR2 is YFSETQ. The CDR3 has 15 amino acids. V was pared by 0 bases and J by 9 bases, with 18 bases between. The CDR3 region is CASSLEPPRSGAQYF. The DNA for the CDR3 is TGCGCCAGCAGCTTGGAACCCCCTCGGTCAGGGGCCCAGTACTTC. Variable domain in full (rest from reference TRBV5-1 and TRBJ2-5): KAGVTQTPRYLIKTRGQQVTLSCSPISGHRSVSWYQQTPGQGLQFLFEYFSETQRNKGNFPGRFSGRQFSNSRSEMNVSTLELGDSALYLCASSLEPPRSGAQYFGPGTRLLVL.

DNA of the CDR3: TGTGCCAGCAGCGTTAACGCGGGGGGGTCCGAGCAGTACTTC. Protein sequence: CASSVNAGGSEQYF. The chain recombines TRBV9 with TRBJ2-7, with TRBD2 matching over 9 bases. The CDR3 has 14 residues. V lost 2 bases and J lost 6; bases outside the gene matches: 6. Germline V gene lookup returns CDR1 SGDLS and CDR2 YYNGEE.

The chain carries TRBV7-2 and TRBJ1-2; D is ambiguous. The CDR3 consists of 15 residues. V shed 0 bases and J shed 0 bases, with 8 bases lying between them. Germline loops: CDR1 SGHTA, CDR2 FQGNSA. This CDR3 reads CASSLAPGANYGYTF. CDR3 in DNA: TGTGCCAGCAGCTTAGCGCCGGGAGCTAACTATGGCTACACCTTC.

This chain's CDR3 is CASSIAWTAYGYTF. The CDR3 DNA sequence: TGTGCCAGTAGTATAGCATGGACAGCCTATGGCTACACCTTC. This chain links TRBV19 with TRBJ1-2; tentative D call: TRBD1 (6 bases). Trimming pared 1 base from V and 4 bases from J, leaving 10 bases between. Germline CDR1 is LNHDA and CDR2 is SQIVND (reference sequence). CDR3 length: 14 residues.